The 25 T cell receptor beta chains in this list originate from one sample, sequenced in a study of graft-versus-host responses after intestinal transplantation. Method: immunoSEQ multiplex PCR; TCRdb's copy keeps in-frame clones and lacks some. Of some 25,000 clones detected, roughly 93% appear once; the ten largest clones hold about 0.49%. The source was PBMCs, collected 18 days after transplant. These receptors were obtained from a human patient who received an intestinal transplant, so some T cells may come from the graft donor.

The chain employs TRBV27 and TRBJ1-2; TRBD1 is a possible D gene (5 bases). V was cut by 2 bases and J by 7 bases, with 14 bases left in between. The V gene's germline CDR1 is MNHEY and CDR2 SMNVEV (reference sequence). The CDR3 runs 14 residues. The CDR3 nucleotides read TGTGCCAGCAGTTTAGGGATGGGGGTCGGTGGCTACACCTTC. Translated, it gives CASSLGMGVGGYTF.

J is TRBJ2-3 and V is TRBV9; weak D call: TRBD1 (6 bases). The ends were cut back, 0 bases at V and 1 base at J, with 9 bases in the middle. CDR1 is SGDLS, CDR2 YYNGEE, per germline. The CDR3 totals 15 residues. The chain's CDR3 is CASSVGRQGTDTQYF. CDR3 DNA sequence: TGTGCCAGCAGCGTAGGCCGACAGGGCACAGATACGCAGTATTTT. The entire variable domain, with the rest obtained from reference TRBV9 and TRBJ2-3, is as follows: DSGVTQTPKHLITATGQRVTLRCSPRSGDLSVYWYQQSLDQGLQFLIQYYNGEERAKGNILERFSAQQFPDLHSELNLSSLELGDSALYFCASSVGRQGTDTQYFGPGTRLTVL.

V and J are TRBV11-3 and TRBJ1-6; D is unresolved. V gave up 8 bases and J gave up 3 bases, with 14 bases separating them. Germline CDR1 is SGHNT and CDR2 is YENEEA. The CDR3 extends over 15 amino acids. The CDR3 is CASSEQFHYNSPLHF. The CDR3 bases are TGTGCCAGCTCAGAACAGTTCCACTATAATTCACCCCTCCACTTT.

The chain combines TRBV5-1 with TRBJ1-4, with D tentatively TRBD1 (6 bases). The V gene lost 5 bases and the J gene lost 8 bases, with 16 bases spanning the gap. Germline V lookup: CDR1 SGHRS, CDR2 YFSETQ. The CDR3 sequence is 14 residues long. CDR3 in amino acids: CASSYSKRGEKLFF. The CDR3 region has the DNA TGCGCCAGCAGTTATTCTAAAAGGGGGGAAAAACTGTTTTTT.

The chain employs TRBV7-2 and TRBJ2-1; no clear D. The germline CDR1 and CDR2 sequences are SGHTA and FQGNSA. This CDR3 is built from 13 residues. V was trimmed by 5 bases and J by 4 bases, leaving 9 bases between them. The CDR3 is CASSHTDYNEQFF. CDR3 DNA: TGTGCCAGCAGCCATACAGATTACAATGAGCAGTTCTTC.

The chain joins TRBV10-3 to TRBJ2-7, with D perhaps TRBD2 (6 bases). The CDR3 is 13 residues long. Germline V gives CDR1 ENHRY, CDR2 SYGVKD. Trimming left V 7 bases short and J 4 bases short, with 14 bases between. CDR3 amino acids: CAITPGAGYEQYF. The CDR3 DNA sequence: TGTGCCATCACCCCCGGGGCGGGGTACGAGCAGTACTTC.

V is TRBV6-6 and J is TRBJ2-7; D might be TRBD1 or TRBD2, each matching 5 bases. CDR1 is MNHNY and CDR2 is SVGAGI in the germline V gene (reference sequence). V was trimmed by 4 bases and J by 3 bases, leaving 19 bases between them. The CDR3 runs to 16 residues. In nucleotides, the CDR3 is TGTGCCAGCAGTTTCGGGACCAGGGTTAGGGACTACGAGCAGTACTTC. Its protein is CASSFGTRVRDYEQYF.

The gene calls are TRBV18 and TRBJ1-1; perhaps TRBD1 as D (5 bases). With 2 bases removed from V and 7 bases from J, the gap between germline ends came to 11 bases. Per the germline V gene, CDR1 is KGHSH and CDR2 is LQKENI. CDR3 length: 13 residues. The CDR3 DNA follows: TGTGCCAGCTCACCAGACGGGGCAGTTGAAGCTTTCTTT. Protein sequence: CASSPDGAVEAFF.

The chain links TRBV5-1 to TRBJ2-5; tentatively, D is TRBD2 (5 bases). CDR1 is SGHRS, CDR2 YFSETQ, per germline. The V gene lost 0 bases and the J gene lost 2 bases, with 14 bases spanning the gap. The CDR3 consists of 16 residues. The CDR3 DNA sequence: TGCGCCAGCAGCTTGGAGTCGGGGAGAATTCAAGAGACCCAGTACTTC. Translation gives CASSLESGRIQETQYF.

J is TRBJ2-3 and V is TRBV13, with D possibly being TRBD1 or TRBD2 (6 bases each). Germline V gene lookup returns CDR1 PRHDT and CDR2 FYEKMQ (reference sequence). V lost 5 bases and J 2 bases, leaving 23 bases between the germline ends. The length of the CDR3 is 18 residues. CDR3 amino acids: CASSLVGTAWGATDTQYF. The CDR3, as DNA: TGTGCCAGCAGCCTCGTTGGGACTGCCTGGGGGGCCACAGATACGCAGTATTTT.

J is TRBJ2-2 and V is TRBV29-1; 9 nucleotides line up with TRBD2. The CDR3 contains 19 residues. Germline-derived CDR1 and CDR2 are SQVTM and ANQGSEA. V shed 2 bases and J 4 bases; nucleotides not matched to a gene: 17. CDR3 region: CSVEPIGSGGLRGTGELFF. CDR3 DNA: TGCAGCGTTGAACCCATTGGTAGCGGGGGCCTCAGAGGCACCGGGGAGCTGTTTTTT.

The V call is TRBV27, the J call TRBJ1-2; maybe TRBD1 (6 bases). Germline V lookup: CDR1 MNHEY, CDR2 SMNVEV (reference sequence). CDR3 length equals 13 residues. Trimming shortened V by 6 bases and J by 4 bases, and 12 bases separated the two germline ends. The CDR3 sequence is CASSGGGLYGYTF. DNA of the CDR3: TGTGCCAGCAGCGGGGGCGGCCTCTATGGCTACACCTTC.

The chain links TRBV19 to TRBJ2-1, with D possibly TRBD1 on 5 matching bases. V was trimmed by 3 bases and J by 10 bases, leaving 7 bases between them. Germline V gene lookup returns CDR1 LNHDA and CDR2 SQIVND (reference sequence). The CDR3 length is 11 residues. CDR3 nucleotides: TGTGCCAGTAGTATGACAGCCGAGCAGTTCTTC. Translation gives CASSMTAEQFF. Drawing the rest from reference TRBV19 and TRBJ2-1, the complete variable domain is DGGITQSPKYLFRKEGQNVTLSCEQNLNHDAMYWYRQDPGQGLRLIYYSQIVNDFQKGDIAEGYSVSREKKESFPLTVTSAQKNPTAFYLCASSMTAEQFFGPGTRLTVL.

The chain carries TRBV27 and TRBJ2-7, with D perhaps TRBD2 (5 bases). The CDR3 has 13 residues. The V and J ends lost 7 bases and 2 bases respectively, with 12 bases between them. Germline V gene sequence: CDR1 MNHEY, CDR2 SMNVEV (reference sequence). This chain's CDR3 is CASTGLTTYEQYF. The CDR3 DNA follows: TGTGCCAGCACAGGACTTACTACCTACGAGCAGTACTTC.

J is TRBJ2-1 and V is TRBV7-9; 7 bases are shared with TRBD2. Germline assignment: CDR1 SEHNR and CDR2 FQNEAQ (reference sequence). The CDR3 length is 15 residues. With V trimmed by 4 bases and J by 7 bases, 10 bases remained unmatched. In DNA form, the CDR3 reads TGTGCCAGCAGCTGGGGGGAGGGTTCGGGGAATGAGCAGTTCTTC. Its protein is CASSWGEGSGNEQFF. The complete variable domain, with remaining parts taken from reference TRBV7-9 and TRBJ2-1, reads DTGVSQNPRHKITKRGQNVTFRCDPISEHNRLYWYRQTLGQGPEFLTYFQNEAQLEKSRLLSDRFSAERPKGSFSTLEIQRTEQGDSAMYLCASSWGEGSGNEQFFGPGTRLTVL.

This rearrangement joins TRBV19 to TRBJ1-1; D call uncertain. Trimming shortened V by 0 bases and J by 1 base, and 9 bases separated the two germline ends. The CDR3 is 15 residues long. Germline loops: CDR1 LNHDA, CDR2 SQIVND (reference sequence). The CDR3 DNA reads as TGTGCCAGTAGTATAGATTGGGGAGGGAACACTGAAGCTTTCTTT. Amino acid sequence: CASSIDWGGNTEAFF.

The V call is TRBV6-1, the J call TRBJ1-5, with D hard to call. CDR3 length equals 15 residues. Germline-derived CDR1 and CDR2 are MNHNS and SASEGT. V was cut by 2 bases and J by 4 bases, with 12 bases left in between. The CDR3 loop reads CASSERFQSNQPQHF. CDR3 sequence (DNA): TGTGCCAGCAGTGAACGGTTTCAGAGTAATCAGCCCCAGCATTTT.

CDR3 nucleotide sequence: TGCAGCGTCGCTATGGGGGGGAACACCGGGGAGCTGTTTTTT. Translation: CSVAMGGNTGELFF. The genes are TRBV29-1 and TRBJ2-2, with a possible D match to TRBD2 (6 bases). This CDR3 comprises 14 residues. Trimming cost V 6 bases and J 1 base, with 12 bases left between them. Per the germline V gene, CDR1 is SQVTM and CDR2 is ANQGSEA.

The chain has TRBV4-2 and TRBJ1-5; D not certain. There are 15 residues in the CDR3. Germline V gives CDR1 LGHNA, CDR2 YNFKEQ. Trimming pared 2 bases from V and 0 bases from J, leaving 8 bases between. CDR3 in DNA: TGTGCCAGCAGCCAAAGATACCGTAGCAATCAGCCCCAGCATTTT. Protein sequence: CASSQRYRSNQPQHF.

This chain uses TRBV4-1 with TRBJ1-2; D may be TRBD1 (6 bases). There are 15 residues in the CDR3. The V and J ends lost 4 bases and 8 bases respectively, with 20 bases between them. Germline lookup yields CDR1 MGHRA and CDR2 YSYEKL. The CDR3 loop is CASSLGTGTSDGYTF. CDR3 sequence (DNA): TGCGCCAGCAGCCTTGGAACCGGGACAAGTGACGGCTACACCTTC.

V is TRBV7-9 and J is TRBJ1-4; 8 bases match TRBD1. In germline, CDR1 is SEHNR, CDR2 FQNEAQ (reference sequence). J lost 9 bases, V lost 2 bases, and 11 bases had no gene match. This CDR3 has 16 amino acids. Written as DNA, the CDR3 is TGTGCCAGCAGCTTAATCGGCGGGGGGGACAGGCAAAAACTGTTTTTT. It yields the protein CASSLIGGGDRQKLFF.

This chain joins TRBV6-5 and TRBJ2-2; D might be TRBD2 (6 bases). This CDR3 has 14 amino acids. Germline V CDR1 and CDR2: MNHEY, SVGAGI. The ends were cut back, 0 bases at V and 7 bases at J, with 9 bases in the middle. The CDR3 DNA reads TGTGCCAGCAGTTACTCCGGGGACTTCGGGGAGCTGTTTTTT. Translation gives CASSYSGDFGELFF.

This sequence joins TRBV7-9 and TRBJ2-1, with 9 bases lining up with TRBD1. Germline V lookup: CDR1 SEHNR, CDR2 FQNEAQ (reference sequence). The junction had 9 bases not matched to a gene; V was cut back by 6 bases and J by 6 bases. The CDR3 has 15 residues. For the CDR3, the DNA is TGTGCCAGCAGTTCCGCCGGGACAGGGATCAATGAGCAGTTCTTC. This translates into CASSSAGTGINEQFF.

This sequence joins TRBV27 and TRBJ1-6; D gene ambiguous. V dropped 6 bases and J dropped 9 bases, with 12 bases sitting between them. CDR1 is MNHEY and CDR2 is SMNVEV in the germline V gene (reference sequence). The CDR3 runs to 13 residues. Here the CDR3 reads CASSSHYFSPLHF. CDR3 coding DNA: TGTGCCAGCAGCAGCCACTACTTTTCACCCCTCCACTTT.

This chain links TRBV6-1 with TRBJ2-7; D is possibly TRBD1 (6 bases). Germline V lookup: CDR1 MNHNS, CDR2 SASEGT. The CDR3 runs to 13 residues. V was cut by 6 bases and J by 1 base, with 10 bases left in between. The CDR3, as DNA: TGTGCCAGCAGGCAGGGGAATTCCTACGAGCAGTACTTC. Protein product: CASRQGNSYEQYF.